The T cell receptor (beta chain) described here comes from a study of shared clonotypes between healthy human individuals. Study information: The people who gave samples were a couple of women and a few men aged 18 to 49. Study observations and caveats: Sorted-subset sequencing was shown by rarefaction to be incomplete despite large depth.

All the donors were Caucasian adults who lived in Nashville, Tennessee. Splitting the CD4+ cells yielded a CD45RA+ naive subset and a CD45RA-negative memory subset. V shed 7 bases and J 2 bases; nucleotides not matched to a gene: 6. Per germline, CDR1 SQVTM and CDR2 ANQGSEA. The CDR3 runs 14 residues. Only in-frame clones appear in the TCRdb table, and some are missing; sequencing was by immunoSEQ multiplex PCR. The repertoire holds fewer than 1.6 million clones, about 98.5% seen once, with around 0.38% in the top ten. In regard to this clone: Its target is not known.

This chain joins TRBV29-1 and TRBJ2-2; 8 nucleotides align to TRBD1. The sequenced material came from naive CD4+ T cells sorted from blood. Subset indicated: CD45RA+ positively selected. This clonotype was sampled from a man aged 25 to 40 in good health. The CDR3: CSAPTGVNTGELFF. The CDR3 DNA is TGCAGCGCCCCGACAGGGGTAAACACCGGGGAGCTGTTTTTT.